These 28 T cell receptor beta chains share one sample of origin, sequenced in a study of T-cell reconstitution after alpha-beta-depleted transplantation in children. Unique molecular identifiers featured in how the TCRbeta library was prepared. TCRdb itself ran the PCR reads through MiXCR, one entry per CDR3 protein. The sample yields a few hundred thousand distinct CDR3 sequences, around 15% seen once. The sample was PBMCs, mostly from graft donor cells, taken 360 days after TCRalphabeta/CD19-depleted stem cell transplant. The receptor set was obtained from a boy in the first two years of life who had a stem cell transplant for Wiskott-Aldrich syndrome, so the T cells may come from the graft donor.

The chain recombines TRBV12-3 or TRBV12-4 with TRBJ1-5, with 9 bases that match TRBD1. The CDR3 consists of 14 residues. J gave up 5 bases and V 7 bases, and 6 bases lay outside the gene matches. CDR3 loop: CASNHRGRDQPQHF. CDR3 nucleotide sequence: TGTGCCAGCAATCACAGGGGGCGCGATCAGCCCCAGCATTTT.

This clonotype came up a few times. This chain links TRBV6-5 with TRBJ2-1, with D unresolved. The V gene's germline CDR1 is MNHEY and CDR2 SVGAGI. Deletions cut 2 bases from V and 5 bases from J, with 13 bases between. This CDR3 contains 15 residues. The CDR3 spells CASSYTARNHNEQFF. In nucleotides, the CDR3 is TGTGCCAGCAGTTACACAGCTAGAAATCACAATGAGCAGTTCTTC.

This clonotype came up a few times. This chain joins TRBV30 and TRBJ2-1; D remains ambiguous. The CDR3 is 12 amino acids. With 4 bases removed from V and 1 base from J, the gap between germline ends came to 5 bases. Germline V gives CDR1 GTSNPN, CDR2 SVGIG (reference sequence). The CDR3 region is CAWKVSYNEQFF. The CDR3 nucleotides are TGTGCCTGGAAAGTTTCCTACAATGAGCAGTTCTTC. Combining the CDR3 with reference TRBV30 and TRBJ2-1 gives the whole variable domain SQTIHQWPATLVQPVGSPLSLECTVEGTSNPNLYWYRQAAGRGLQLLFYSVGIGQISSEVPQNLSASRPQDRQFILSSKKLLLSDSGFYLCAWKVSYNEQFFGPGTRLTVL.

The genes are TRBV20-1 and TRBJ2-3, with TRBD2 identical over 7 bases. The CDR3 is 13 residues long. Losses at the gene ends were 6 bases for V and 4 bases for J; bases not matched to a gene: 7. The germline gives CDR1 DFQATT, CDR2 SNEGSKA (reference sequence). The CDR3 spells CSATGLYADTQYF. CDR3 nucleotide sequence: TGCAGTGCCACGGGACTATATGCAGATACGCAGTATTTT.

The rearrangement joins TRBV2 to TRBJ2-5; D is perhaps TRBD1 (6 bases). The CDR3 sequence is 16 residues long. V dropped 4 bases and J dropped 1 base, with 16 bases sitting between them. The germline CDR1 and CDR2 sequences are SNHLY and FYNNEI. The DNA of the CDR3 is TGTGCCAGCAGTGCCAGTCAGGGACACAGCCAAGAGACCCAGTACTTC. Protein: CASSASQGHSQETQYF.

The chain is built from TRBV14 and TRBJ2-7, with 8 nucleotides matching TRBD2. The germline gives CDR1 SGHDN, CDR2 FVKESK. J lost 2 bases, V lost 1 base, and 7 bases had no gene match. The CDR3 loop spans 16 amino acids. The CDR3 sequence is CASSQGLRGATYEQYF. Written as DNA, the CDR3 is TGTGCCAGCAGCCAAGGTTTGCGGGGGGCTACCTACGAGCAGTACTTC.

The chain combines TRBV7-6 with TRBJ2-3; perhaps D is TRBD1 or TRBD2 (6 bases each). V lost 8 bases, J lost 4 bases, and 16 bases lay in between. The CDR3 sequence is 14 residues long. CDR1 and CDR2 (germline): SGHVS, FNYEAQ. The CDR3 spells CASGGRGGADTQYF. The CDR3 DNA reads as TGTGCCAGCGGGGGCAGGGGAGGCGCAGATACGCAGTATTTT.

V and J are TRBV21-1 and TRBJ2-7; the table's D gene call, TRBD1, was not cross checked with the DNA. TRBV21-1 is recorded as a pseudogene. The length of the CDR3 is 14 residues. The CDR3 sequence is CASSDGTGGYEQYF. The CDR3, as DNA: TGTGCCAGCAGCGATGGAACAGGGGGATACGAGCAGTACTTC.

This clonotype was seen a handful of times. The chain combines TRBV11-2 with TRBJ2-5, with D maybe TRBD1 (6 bases). Germline V gene sequence: CDR1 SGHAT, CDR2 FQNNGV. The CDR3 consists of 14 residues. V shed 6 bases and J shed 2 bases, with 13 bases lying between them. DNA for the CDR3: TGTGCCAGCAGTTACGGGACATCTCAAGAGACCCAGTACTTC. Translating it yields CASSYGTSQETQYF.

This clonotype showed up many times. A junction end diverges from the germline sequence, so it may reflect a read error. The chain is built from TRBV20-1 and TRBJ2-7; D possibly matches TRBD1 or TRBD2 (5 bases each). Germline CDR1 and CDR2: DFQATT and SNEGSKA (reference sequence). This CDR3 is 11 amino acids long. Here the CDR3 DNA reads TGCAGTGCGAGAGGGGCAGGCGAGCAGTACTTC. Translated: CSARGAGEQYF.

The CDR3 sequence is CASSPSGGAVYEQYF. CDR3 coding DNA: TGTGCCAGCAGCCCTTCGGGGGGGGCTGTCTACGAGCAGTACTTC. The V gene is TRBV7-9, the J gene TRBJ2-7; 8 nucleotides agree with TRBD2. There are 15 residues in the CDR3. CDR1 is SEHNR and CDR2 is FQNEAQ in the germline V gene (reference sequence). After removal of 5 bases from V and 3 bases from J, the junction contained 9 bases not matched to a gene.

This clonotype was observed a few times. The rearrangement links TRBV7-9 to TRBJ1-5; D gene ambiguous. This CDR3 spans 13 amino acids. CDR1 is SEHNR, CDR2 FQNEAQ, per germline (reference sequence). Deletions cut 1 base from V and 9 bases from J, with 10 bases between. CDR3 protein: CASSLGGERPQHF. The CDR3, as DNA: TGTGCCAGCAGCTTAGGAGGCGAGAGGCCCCAGCATTTT.

J is TRBJ2-7 and V is TRBV27; 11 bases fit TRBD2. Germline V gives CDR1 MNHEY, CDR2 SMNVEV (reference sequence). Losses at the gene ends were 6 bases for V and 6 bases for J; bases not matched to a gene: 13. This CDR3 region has 16 residues. The CDR3 sequence: CASSTLRLAGSAEQYF. The CDR3 DNA is TGTGCCAGCAGCACCCTCAGACTAGCGGGAAGCGCCGAGCAGTACTTC.

This clonotype came up a few times. CDR3 sequence (DNA): TGTGCCAGCAGTTTAATCAGGCCACTAAACTCCTACGAGCAGTACTTC. Translated, it gives CASSLIRPLNSYEQYF. The V gene is TRBV12-3 or TRBV12-4, the J gene TRBJ2-7, with no clear D. Trimming stripped 2 bases from V and 0 bases from J, with 14 bases between. CDR3 length: 16 residues.

Only a few counts were recorded for this clonotype. V and J are TRBV7-2 and TRBJ2-5, with 11 bases identical to TRBD2. The CDR3 runs 16 residues. CDR1 is SGHTA and CDR2 is FQGNSA in the germline V gene. The ends lost 5 bases at V and 4 bases at J; junction bases unmatched: 9. The CDR3 region is CASSPLAGGPPETQYF. CDR3 nucleotides: TGTGCCAGCAGCCCTTTAGCGGGGGGGCCCCCAGAGACCCAGTACTTC.

The CDR3 DNA reads TGCGCCAGCAGCTTATTACTAGCGGGAAGGAGGCAAGAGACCCAGTACTTC. Its protein product is CASSLLLAGRRQETQYF. The gene calls are TRBV5-1 and TRBJ2-5; 10 positions agree with TRBD2. CDR3 length: 17 amino acids. CDR1 is SGHRS and CDR2 is YFSETQ in the germline V gene. Trimming removed 2 bases from V and 2 bases from J; junction bases left unmatched: 9.

The rearrangement uses TRBV11-2 and TRBJ2-1; 15 nucleotides line up with TRBD2. This CDR3 is 15 amino acids long. The germline gives CDR1 SGHAT, CDR2 FQNNGV. The V gene end was trimmed by 5 bases and the J gene end by 9 bases; junction bases not matched to a gene: 5. The CDR3 DNA is TGTGCCAGCAGCCCCGGACTAGCGGGAGGGTTTGAGCAGTTCTTC. Translation gives CASSPGLAGGFEQFF.

In this sample, this clonotype turned up a few times. J is TRBJ2-5 and V is TRBV27; 8 bases fit TRBD1. Germline V lookup: CDR1 MNHEY, CDR2 SMNVEV (reference sequence). CDR3 length: 13 amino acids. The trim removed 8 bases at V and 5 bases at J, leaving 7 bases unmatched. DNA of the CDR3: TGTGCCAGCTCATACCGGGACAGGGAGACCCAGTACTTC. Protein sequence: CASSYRDRETQYF.

This clonotype occurred many times. The chain uses TRBV6-5 and TRBJ1-2, with TRBD1 matching over 7 bases. V lost 6 bases to trimming and J lost 3 bases; unmatched junction nucleotides: 10. The CDR3 loop spans 15 amino acids. Germline V gives CDR1 MNHEY, CDR2 SVGAGI. CDR3 nucleotide sequence: TGTGCCAGCAGCAACCGGGACAGAGAATACTATGGCTACACCTTC. Amino acids: CASSNRDREYYGYTF.

V gene TRBV6-2 or TRBV6-3 combines with J gene TRBJ1-1; D perhaps matches TRBD1 (5 bases). This CDR3 comprises 17 residues. Between the trimmed V and J ends, which lost 2 bases and 0 bases, there was a span of 16 bases. Germline V gene data show CDR1 as MNHEY and CDR2 as SVGEGT. CDR3 bases: TGTGCCAGCAGTTACCCCAGGGATCTGGTCATGAACACTGAAGCTTTCTTT. This gives the protein CASSYPRDLVMNTEAFF.

The chain uses TRBV7-2 and TRBJ2-1; 11 bases agree with TRBD2. Germline CDR1 is SGHTA and CDR2 is FQGNSA. J was trimmed by 6 bases and V by 4 bases; bases with no gene match: 5. The length of the CDR3 is 15 residues. Here the CDR3 DNA reads TGTGCCAGCAGCTCTAGACTAGCGGGGCGCAATGAGCAGTTCTTC. Amino acid sequence: CASSSRLAGRNEQFF.

This rearrangement joins TRBV29-1 to TRBJ2-1; D is unclear. This CDR3 comprises 12 residues. Germline V lookup: CDR1 SQVTM, CDR2 ANQGSEA. Trimming cost V 8 bases and J 7 bases, with 15 bases left between them. CDR3 nucleotides: TGCAGCTCGATGTCAGTGGGGAATGAGCAGTTCTTC. Translating it yields CSSMSVGNEQFF.

This clonotype occurred many times. The chain couples TRBV11-2 to TRBJ2-1; 7 positions match TRBD2. The CDR3 consists of 14 residues. The V segment lost 4 bases and the J segment 7 bases; nucleotides outside the gene matches: 7. Germline V gives CDR1 SGHAT, CDR2 FQNNGV. The CDR3 sequence is CASSSRGGENEQFF. For the CDR3, the DNA is TGTGCCAGCAGCTCCCGGGGAGGGGAAAATGAGCAGTTCTTC.

CDR3 sequence reads: CAVARQGNEQFF. The DNA of the CDR3 is TGCGCCGTAGCCAGGCAGGGCAATGAGCAGTTCTTC. This chain links TRBV10-2 with TRBJ2-1; weak D call: TRBD1 (5 bases). CDR3 length: 12 amino acids. Germline lookup yields CDR1 WSHSY and CDR2 SAAADI. Trimming took 11 bases from V and 6 from J, leaving 14 bases between them.

The table lists this clonotype with many counts. The chain has TRBV20-1 and TRBJ2-1; maybe TRBD2 (6 bases). V shed 0 bases and J shed 10 bases, with 16 bases lying between them. The CDR3 is made up of 14 amino acids. Germline V lookup: CDR1 DFQATT, CDR2 SNEGSKA (reference sequence). Here the CDR3 DNA reads TGCAGTGCTAGAGATCTCATCGGGAGAAACGAGCAGTTCTTC. Protein sequence: CSARDLIGRNEQFF.

This clonotype has only a few counts. V and J are TRBV19 and TRBJ2-1, with TRBD1 identical over 8 bases. Germline loops: CDR1 LNHDA, CDR2 SQIVND (reference sequence). This CDR3 comprises 18 residues. V lost 4 bases to trimming and J lost 7 bases; unmatched junction nucleotides: 18. The CDR3 nucleotides are TGTGCCAGTAGTAGAATACTCCCCGGGACAGGACTATCGAATGAGCAGTTCTTC. Residues: CASSRILPGTGLSNEQFF.

J is TRBJ2-5 and V is TRBV5-5, with D perhaps TRBD1 (6 bases). The CDR3 is 17 residues long. Germline V gene lookup returns CDR1 SGHKS and CDR2 YYEKEE (reference sequence). The V and J ends lost 0 bases and 4 bases respectively, with 19 bases between them. For the CDR3, the DNA is TGTGCCAGCAGCTTGGGCTTTGGGACAAAACTTCTAGAGACCCAGTACTTC. Its translation: CASSLGFGTKLLETQYF.

In this sample, this clonotype turned up many times. The V and J genes are TRBV3-1 and TRBJ2-7; the match to TRBD2 covers 7 bases. CDR3 length equals 15 residues. V gave up 4 bases and J gave up 1 base; unmatched junction bases: 7. In germline, CDR1 is LGHDT, CDR2 YNNKEL (reference sequence). CDR3 sequence (DNA): TGTGCCAGCAGCCTCGGCGGGAGTGGGTCCTACGAGCAGTACTTC. It encodes CASSLGGSGSYEQYF.